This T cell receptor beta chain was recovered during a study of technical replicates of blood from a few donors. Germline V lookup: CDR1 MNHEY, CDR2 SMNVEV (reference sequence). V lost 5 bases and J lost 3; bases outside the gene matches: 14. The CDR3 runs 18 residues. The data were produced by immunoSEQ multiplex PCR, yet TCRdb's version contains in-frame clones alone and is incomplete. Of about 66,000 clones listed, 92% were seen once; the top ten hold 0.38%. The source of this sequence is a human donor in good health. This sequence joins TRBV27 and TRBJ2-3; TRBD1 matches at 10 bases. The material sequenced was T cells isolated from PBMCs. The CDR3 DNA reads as TGTGCCAGCAGTACCCGGGACAGGGGCCGCGGGCAAACAGATACGCAGTATTTT. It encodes CASSTRDRGRGQTDTQYF.